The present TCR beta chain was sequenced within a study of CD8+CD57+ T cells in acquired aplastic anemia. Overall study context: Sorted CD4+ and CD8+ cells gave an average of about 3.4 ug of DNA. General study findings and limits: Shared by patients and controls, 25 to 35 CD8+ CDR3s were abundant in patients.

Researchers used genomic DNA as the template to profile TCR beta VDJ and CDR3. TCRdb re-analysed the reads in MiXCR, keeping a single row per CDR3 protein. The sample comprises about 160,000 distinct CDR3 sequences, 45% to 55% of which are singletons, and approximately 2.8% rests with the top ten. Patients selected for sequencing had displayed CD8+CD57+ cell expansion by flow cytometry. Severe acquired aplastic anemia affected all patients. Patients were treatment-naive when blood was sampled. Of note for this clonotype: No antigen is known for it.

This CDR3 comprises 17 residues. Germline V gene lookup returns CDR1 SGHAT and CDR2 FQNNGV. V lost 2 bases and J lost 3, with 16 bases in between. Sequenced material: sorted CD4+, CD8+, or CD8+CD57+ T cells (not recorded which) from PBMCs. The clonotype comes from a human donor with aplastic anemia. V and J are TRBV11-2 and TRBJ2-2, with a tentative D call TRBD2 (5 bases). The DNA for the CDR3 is TGTGCCAGCAGCTTAAGCCCGGGAAAAAGTTACACCGGGGAGCTGTTTTTT. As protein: CASSLSPGKSYTGELFF.